This T cell receptor (beta chain) is from a study of blood T cell repertoires in COVID-19. Looking at the study overall: COVID-19 samples from acute and convalescent phases originated in the United States, Italy and Spain. T cells, B-cell-depleted T cells, or PBMCs supplied cDNA or gDNA.

The trim removed 1 base at V and 3 bases at J, leaving 4 bases unmatched. The CDR3 has 15 amino acids. Germline V lookup: CDR1 SGHNT, CDR2 YYREEE (reference sequence). In the original workflow: Amplification of reference gene primers provided the estimated nucleated cell counts. Sequenced by immunoSEQ multiplex PCR; TCRdb stores in-frame clones only, minus some. V and J calls and clone size are as listed in that table; D and trimming were resolved from the DNA. Found here are fewer than 200,000 clones, approximately 85% of them singletons; the top ten hold about 1.2%. The receptor was isolated from a man aged 55 to 69 who had recovered from COVID-19. This chain joins TRBV5-4 and TRBJ2-3; TRBD1 matches at 8 bases. What was sequenced was peripheral blood. The CDR3 bases are TGTGCCAGCAGCTTGTCCAGGGGGCTTACAGATACGCAGTATTTT. Its protein is CASSLSRGLTDTQYF.